This T cell receptor beta chain was sequenced in a study of cytomegalovirus exposure and HLA in healthy donors. As for this clone: Its antigen is not known.

Germline V gene lookup returns CDR1 KGHSH and CDR2 LQKENI. Trimming removed 3 bases at V and 10 bases at J, with 13 bases between. There are 13 residues in the CDR3. The PCR employed 60 Vbeta primers together with 13 Jbeta primers. Assay: immunoSEQ multiplex PCR; the TCRdb copy retains only in-frame clones and omits some. The table includes over 150,000 clones, roughly 76% detected once. Whole-study findings and limits: Immune exposure information comprised only CMV serostatus. In an earlier analysis, most TCR beta V segments were productive about 87% or about 30% of the time.

The receptor comes from a human donor in good health. What was sequenced was PBMCs. The chain recombines TRBV18 with TRBJ2-1, with D hard to call. As DNA, the CDR3 is TGTGCCAGCTCACCCAAATCGGGTCAAGAGCAGTTCTTC. It codes for CASSPKSGQEQFF.